These 26 T cell receptor beta chains originate from one sample sequenced in a study of Ad26.COV2.S vaccination and SARS-CoV-2 variants. Sample treatment: roughly 20 received Ad26.COV2.S at low or high dose, single or two shots; 5 received placebo; per-sample allocation not given. The samples were gathered on day 63 after the first injection of vaccine or placebo. The repertoire was sequenced with immunoSEQ multiplex PCR; TCRdb's copy has only in-frame clones and lacks some. The sample contains some 420,000 clones, 88% of which appear only once. This specimen was peripheral blood, taken in a trial of Ad26.COV2.S vaccine versus placebo. The origin of the receptors is a person aged 18-60 years who received the Ad26.COV2.S COVID-19 vaccine or a placebo.

Worth noting for this clone: Sequence at one end of the junction differs from germline and may be a read error. The chain combines TRBV6-1 with TRBJ1-2; TRBD1 aligns across 8 bases. Germline CDR1 MNHNS, CDR2 SASEGT. The length of the CDR3 is 13 residues. This CDR3 reads CASSDRDRSYPLF. The CDR3 DNA is TGTGCCAGCAGTGATAGGGACAGGTCCTATCCCCTCTTC.

The chain employs TRBV7-2 and TRBJ2-7, with 7 bases that match TRBD1. Germline values: CDR1 SGHTA, CDR2 FQGNSA. This CDR3 comprises 14 residues. V lost 6 bases, J lost 1 base, and 6 bases stayed unmatched. The CDR3 sequence: CASSFRQGSYEQYF. For the CDR3, the DNA is TGTGCCAGCAGTTTCCGACAGGGTTCCTACGAGCAGTACTTC. The complete variable domain, with remaining parts taken from reference TRBV7-2 and TRBJ2-7, reads GAGVSQSPSNKVTEKGKDVELRCDPISGHTALYWYRQSLGQGLEFLIYFQGNSAPDKSGLPSDRFSAERTGGSVSTLTIQRTQQEDSAVYLCASSFRQGSYEQYFGPGTRLTVT.

This chain uses TRBV6-6 with TRBJ2-3; D is perhaps TRBD1 or TRBD2 (6 bases each). The CDR3 is 13 residues long. The germline CDR1 and CDR2 sequences are MNHNY and SVGAGI (reference sequence). Trimming took off 6 bases at V and 6 bases at J, with 13 bases between the two ends. CDR3 residues: CASSEGGPDTQYF. The CDR3 coding sequence is TGTGCCAGCAGCGAGGGGGGTCCGGATACGCAGTATTTT.

The chain uses TRBV6-2 or TRBV6-3 and TRBJ2-2; 11 bases align to TRBD2. Trimming removed 2 bases from V and 4 bases from J; junction bases left unmatched: 3. Germline CDR1 MNHEY, CDR2 SVGEGT. CDR3 length: 16 residues. This chain's CDR3 is CASSYRLAGSTGELFF. The CDR3 region has the DNA TGTGCCAGCAGTTACCGACTAGCGGGGAGCACCGGGGAGCTGTTTTTT.

The chain couples TRBV4-2 to TRBJ2-1, with no clear D. Germline-derived CDR1 and CDR2 are LGHNA and YNFKEQ. This CDR3 has 16 amino acids. V was shortened by 3 bases and J by 1 base, with 13 bases between the two germline ends. The CDR3, as DNA: TGTGCCAGCAGCCAGTCCGCCGGACCGTCCTACAATGAGCAGTTCTTC. Its protein is CASSQSAGPSYNEQFF.

The rearrangement joins TRBV11-2 to TRBJ2-1; no clear D. The CDR3 length is 12 residues. CDR1 and CDR2 (germline): SGHAT, FQNNGV. V was trimmed by 2 bases and J by 9 bases, leaving 8 bases between them. Here the CDR3 reads CASSLWATEQFF. The CDR3 nucleotides are TGTGCCAGCAGCTTATGGGCGACTGAGCAGTTCTTC.

This chain links TRBV7-3 with TRBJ2-5; 9 bases fit TRBD1. The CDR3 is 13 amino acids. In germline, CDR1 is SGHTA, CDR2 FQGTGA. Losses at the gene ends were 5 bases for V and 7 bases for J; bases not matched to a gene: 5. The CDR3: CASSRADRGTQYF. Written as DNA, the CDR3 is TGTGCCAGCAGCCGCGCGGACAGGGGGACCCAGTACTTC.

This chain connects TRBV3-1 (or the pseudogene TRBV3-2) to TRBJ1-5; no clear D gene. The CDR3 length is 11 residues. Germline CDR1 reads LGHDT; CDR2 reads YNNKEL (reference sequence). V dropped 4 bases and J dropped 6 bases, with 4 bases sitting between them. CDR3 in amino acids: CASSLIQPQHF. In DNA, the CDR3 is TGTGCCAGCAGCCTCATTCAGCCCCAGCATTTT.

The J gene is TRBJ2-1, the V gene TRBV5-3, with TRBD1 as a possible D gene (5 bases). TRBV5-3 is given ORF status, its function remaining uncertain. V was trimmed by 4 bases and J by 5 bases, leaving 19 bases between them. This CDR3 contains 16 residues. CDR3 nucleotide sequence: TGTGCCAGAAGCACCTACCAGGGTAGCTACCACAATGAGCAGTTCTTC. Translating it yields CARSTYQGSYHNEQFF.

This chain connects TRBV5-1 to TRBJ2-5; possibly TRBD1 for D (6 bases). Germline V lookup: CDR1 SGHRS, CDR2 YFSETQ. The CDR3 covers 21 residues. V lost 4 bases and J 5 bases, leaving 36 bases between the germline ends. The CDR3 sequence is CASSRWAGDSASSSVVETQYF. The CDR3 nucleotides are TGCGCCAGCAGCCGCTGGGCAGGGGATTCGGCGAGCAGCTCAGTTGTGGAGACCCAGTACTTC.

CDR3 in DNA: TGTGCCAGCAGTACGGACAGAGATAATGAAAAACTGTTTTTT. Translated, it gives CASSTDRDNEKLFF. This chain connects TRBV6-6 to TRBJ1-4; a possible D gene is TRBD1 (6 bases). The V and J ends lost 5 bases and 4 bases respectively, with 11 bases between them. This CDR3 spans 14 amino acids. CDR1 and CDR2 from the germline V gene are MNHNY and SVGAGI (reference sequence).

The V call is TRBV24-1, the J call TRBJ2-1; D is uncertain. CDR1 KGHDR and CDR2 SFDVKD come from the germline V gene. The CDR3 length is 16 residues. The V end lost 4 bases, the J end lost 0 bases, and 12 bases lay between the germline ends. CDR3 in amino acids: CATSDRTPSSYNEQFF. CDR3 nucleotide sequence: TGTGCCACCAGTGACCGGACCCCGAGCTCCTACAATGAGCAGTTCTTC.

The gene calls are TRBV12-5 and TRBJ2-3, with 7 bases identical to TRBD1. There are 16 residues in the CDR3. V was pared by 8 bases and J by 2 bases, with 13 bases of the junction left unmatched. Germline V CDR1 and CDR2: LGHNT, FRNRAP. CDR3 sequence (DNA): TGTGCTAGTAGGCACGAATCGAGGGGGCCCACAGATACGCAGTATTTT. Translated, it gives CASRHESRGPTDTQYF.

The genes are TRBV5-6 and TRBJ1-5, with D possibly being TRBD1 (6 bases). The CDR3 covers 14 residues. Germline-derived CDR1 and CDR2 are SGHDT and YYEEEE. Deletions cut 3 bases from V and 8 bases from J, with 15 bases between. CDR3: CASSSGGGLEPQHF. The CDR3 DNA reads TGTGCCAGCAGCTCAGGAGGGGGGTTGGAGCCCCAGCATTTT.

This sequence joins TRBV6-4 and TRBJ1-1; perhaps TRBD1 as D (5 bases). V was shortened by 5 bases and J by 4 bases, with 11 bases between the two germline ends. Germline CDR1 and CDR2: MRHNA and SNTAGT. The CDR3 runs to 13 residues. CDR3 sequence reads: CASSKGPGTEAFF. The CDR3 nucleotides are TGTGCCAGCAGTAAGGGGCCAGGCACTGAAGCTTTCTTT.

This chain joins TRBV4-3 and TRBJ2-2, with 8 bases fitting TRBD2. The V gene end was trimmed by 0 bases and the J gene end by 4 bases; junction bases not matched to a gene: 7. The CDR3 loop spans 17 amino acids. Germline V gene lookup returns CDR1 LGHNA and CDR2 YSLEER. The CDR3 region is CASSQDFARGVTGELFF. In nucleotides, the CDR3 is TGCGCCAGCAGCCAAGATTTCGCGCGGGGGGTCACCGGGGAGCTGTTTTTT.

The chain has TRBV10-3 and TRBJ2-5; 8 bases are a match to TRBD1. The CDR3 covers 14 residues. V shed 6 bases, J shed 5 bases, and the junction held 8 bases outside the gene matches. Germline V gene data show CDR1 as ENHRY and CDR2 as SYGVKD. As DNA, the CDR3 is TGTGCCATCAGGGTCGGGACAGGAGAGGAGACCCAGTACTTC. Protein sequence: CAIRVGTGEETQYF.

This clone was found a few times. This rearrangement joins TRBV6-5 to TRBJ2-7; no clear D gene. This CDR3 is 13 amino acids long. Germline CDR1 MNHEY, CDR2 SVGAGI. Trimming left V 5 bases short and J 3 bases short, with 11 bases between. CDR3 in amino acids: CASSLTSNYEQYF. CDR3 DNA sequence: TGTGCCAGCAGTCTGACAAGTAACTACGAGCAGTACTTC.

The V and J genes are TRBV2 and TRBJ2-7, with unresolved D. CDR1 is SNHLY and CDR2 is FYNNEI in the germline V gene. The germline V and J ends were trimmed by 5 bases and 3 bases, with 8 bases remaining between them. The CDR3 totals 12 residues. CDR3 amino acids: CASSRPDYEQYF. CDR3 DNA sequence: TGTGCCAGCAGTCGGCCAGACTACGAGCAGTACTTC.

The gene calls are TRBV9 and TRBJ2-7; 7 nucleotides agree with TRBD1. This CDR3 has 14 amino acids. V was clipped by 7 bases and J by 0 bases; unmatched bases: 7. Germline assignment: CDR1 SGDLS and CDR2 YYNGEE. The CDR3 protein is CASGRAGGSYEQYF. In DNA, the CDR3 is TGTGCCAGCGGCCGGGCAGGGGGCTCCTACGAGCAGTACTTC.

This sequence joins TRBV7-9 and TRBJ2-7; D is uncertain. Trimming cost V 7 bases and J 5 bases, with 18 bases left between them. The CDR3 length is 14 residues. Germline V gene sequence: CDR1 SEHNR, CDR2 FQNEAQ (reference sequence). Here the CDR3 reads CASTALIRADEQYF. Written as DNA, the CDR3 is TGTGCCAGCACCGCACTCATAAGAGCCGACGAGCAGTACTTC.

The chain carries TRBV10-2 and TRBJ1-5, with 9 positions matching TRBD1. Germline CDR1 and CDR2: WSHSY and SAAADI. The CDR3 totals 15 residues. With V trimmed by 6 bases and J by 1 base, 4 bases remained unmatched. CDR3 nucleotides: TGCGCCAGCAGGGGGACAGGGTTCAGCAATCAGCCCCAGCATTTT. This sequence encodes CASRGTGFSNQPQHF.

The J gene is TRBJ2-3, the V gene TRBV30, with D unresolved. Trimming took off 2 bases at V and 5 bases at J, with 5 bases between the two ends. The CDR3 covers 11 residues. Germline-derived CDR1 and CDR2 are GTSNPN and SVGIG (reference sequence). The CDR3 region has the DNA TGTGCCTGGAGTAGGATAGATACGCAGTATTTT. It yields the protein CAWSRIDTQYF.

The chain uses TRBV5-1 and TRBJ2-1, with D possibly called TRBD1 or TRBD2 (5 bases each). There are 17 residues in the CDR3. Between the trimmed V and J ends, which lost 4 bases and 1 base, there was a span of 18 bases. Germline CDR1 is SGHRS and CDR2 is YFSETQ. DNA for the CDR3: TGCGCCAGCAGCCATAGATTGGGGACCGCGTCCTACAATGAGCAGTTCTTC. As protein: CASSHRLGTASYNEQFF.

This chain connects TRBV30 to TRBJ1-2; the D is unclear. Looked up from germline, CDR1 is GTSNPN and CDR2 is SVGIG (reference sequence). CDR3 length equals 12 residues. Trimming pared 0 bases from V and 5 bases from J, leaving 7 bases between. DNA of the CDR3: TGTGCCTGGAGTGTAACCGGGTATGGCTACACCTTC. Amino acids: CAWSVTGYGYTF. The full variable domain, rest sourced from reference TRBV30 and TRBJ1-2, is SQTIHQWPATLVQPVGSPLSLECTVEGTSNPNLYWYRQAAGRGLQLLFYSVGIGQISSEVPQNLSASRPQDRQFILSSKKLLLSDSGFYLCAWSVTGYGYTFGSGTRLTVV.

This chain joins TRBV18 and TRBJ1-4; D perhaps matches TRBD1 (6 bases). Germline values: CDR1 KGHSH, CDR2 LQKENI. This CDR3 is 14 amino acids long. Trimming took 6 bases from V and 4 from J, leaving 12 bases between them. The CDR3, as DNA: TGTGCCAGCTCGCCAGGGGTGGATAATGAAAAACTGTTTTTT. Its protein product is CASSPGVDNEKLFF.